Below are 23 T cell receptor beta chains sequenced from a single sample in a study of shared clonotypes between healthy human individuals. The data were produced by immunoSEQ multiplex PCR, yet TCRdb's version contains in-frame clones alone and is incomplete. The repertoire holds 2,100,000 or so clones, with around 95% as singletons. Sequenced input: naive CD4+ T cells sorted from blood. Subset: CD45RA+ positively selected. These receptors were taken from a man between 18 and 35 years old in good health.

In this sample, this clone turned up once. The junction does not match germline at one end; this may be a read error. The chain is built from TRBV2 and TRBJ2-3, with D possibly called TRBD1 or TRBD2 (6 bases each). The CDR3 is made up of 12 amino acids. CDR1 and CDR2 from the germline V gene are SNHLY and FYNNEI. The CDR3 DNA reads TGTGCCAGCAGCATTAGGGGGGACATGGCGAATTTT. It encodes CASSIRGDMANF.

This clone showed up just once. The gene calls are TRBV21-1 and TRBJ1-4. TRBV21-1 is described as a pseudogene. The CDR3 length is 16 residues. The CDR3 DNA is TGTGCCAGCAGCTCGAGTACGGGTGAAACTAATGAAAAACTGTTTTTT. This translates into CASSSSTGETNEKLFF.

The chain joins TRBV10-1 to TRBJ2-1, with 9 bases identical to TRBD1. Germline lookup yields CDR1 WNHNN and CDR2 SYGVQD (reference sequence). V dropped 0 bases and J dropped 9; count of bases not matched to a gene: 12. The CDR3 length is 17 residues. The CDR3 sequence: CASSESSGTGTRGEQFF. The CDR3 DNA sequence: TGCGCCAGCAGTGAGTCTTCGGGGACAGGGACTCGGGGTGAGCAGTTCTTC.

The V call is TRBV7-2, the J call TRBJ1-2, with D perhaps matching TRBD1 (5 bases). The germline V and J ends were trimmed by 4 bases and 6 bases, with 12 bases remaining between them. The CDR3 is 13 residues long. Germline CDR1 reads SGHTA; CDR2 reads FQGNSA. The CDR3 nucleotides read TGTGCCAGCAGCTATAGCGGGGGGGATGGCTACACCTTC. Translating it yields CASSYSGGDGYTF.

The chain is built from TRBV5-1 and TRBJ2-1; D is perhaps TRBD1 (5 bases). Trimming took 4 bases from V and 4 from J, leaving 15 bases between them. The CDR3 has 15 residues. Germline V gene sequence: CDR1 SGHRS, CDR2 YFSETQ. The CDR3 DNA reads TGCGCCAGCAGCCCACCTGACAGCAATTACAATGAGCAGTTCTTC. It translates to CASSPPDSNYNEQFF.

The chain couples TRBV28 to TRBJ2-1, with TRBD2 matching over 9 bases. V shed 5 bases and J 7 bases; nucleotides not matched to a gene: 12. From germline, CDR1 is MDHEN and CDR2 SYDVKM. CDR3 length equals 16 residues. In DNA form, the CDR3 reads TGTGCCAGCAGTCCCTCCCGTAGCGGGGGTGGGAATGAGCAGTTCTTC. Translating it yields CASSPSRSGGGNEQFF. The entire variable domain, with the rest obtained from reference TRBV28 and TRBJ2-1, is as follows: DVKVTQSSRYLVKRTGEKVFLECVQDMDHENMFWYRQDPGLGLRLIYFSYDVKMKEKGDIPEGYSVSREKKERFSLILESASTNQTSMYLCASSPSRSGGGNEQFFGPGTRLTVL.

The rearrangement joins TRBV5-4 to TRBJ1-3; 9 positions match TRBD1. This CDR3 has 14 amino acids. J was trimmed by 8 bases and V by 4 bases; bases with no gene match: 7. Germline lookup yields CDR1 SGHNT and CDR2 YYREEE (reference sequence). The CDR3, as DNA: TGTGCCAGCAGCCTTAAGGACAGGGGACACACCATATATTTT. This translates into CASSLKDRGHTIYF.

A word on this clone: Other DNA sequences in this sample translate to the same CDR3. V is TRBV4-1 and J is TRBJ2-3; unclear D gene. V was trimmed by 3 bases and J by 6 bases, leaving 7 bases between them. CDR1 is MGHRA, CDR2 YSYEKL, per germline. The CDR3 is 12 amino acids. The CDR3 nucleotides are TGCGCCAGCAGCCATATATTGGATACGCAGTATTTT. This sequence encodes CASSHILDTQYF.

The rearrangement links TRBV7-9 to TRBJ2-7; no definite D call. Germline V gene data show CDR1 as SEHNR and CDR2 as FQNEAQ (reference sequence). Trimming removed 6 bases at V and 4 bases at J, with 10 bases between. The CDR3 length is 12 residues. The CDR3 DNA is TGTGCCAGCAGTTTTCTAGAGTACGAGCAGTACTTC. This encodes CASSFLEYEQYF.

This chain uses TRBV11-1 with TRBJ2-7; 8 bases match TRBD2. The CDR3 runs to 16 residues. Germline values: CDR1 SGHAT, CDR2 FQDESV (reference sequence). With 2 bases clipped from V and 2 bases from J, the junction kept 8 bases outside the gene matches. The CDR3, as DNA: TGTGCCAGCAGCTTAAGGACGACGGGAGGGCCCTACGAGCAGTACTTC. This translates into CASSLRTTGGPYEQYF.

This chain connects TRBV18 to TRBJ1-4; D gene uncertain. V gave up 4 bases and J gave up 4 bases, with 7 bases separating them. The CDR3 totals 13 residues. Germline lookup yields CDR1 KGHSH and CDR2 LQKENI. CDR3: CASSLLDNEKLFF. CDR3 nucleotides: TGTGCCAGCTCACTATTAGATAATGAAAAACTGTTTTTT.

The chain recombines TRBV2 with TRBJ2-5; 11 nucleotides match TRBD2. This CDR3 contains 17 residues. After removal of 0 bases from V and 4 bases from J, the junction contained 7 bases not matched to a gene. Germline lookup yields CDR1 SNHLY and CDR2 FYNNEI. CDR3: CASSEALSGGARETQYF. The CDR3 DNA sequence: TGTGCCAGCAGTGAAGCGCTTAGCGGGGGGGCCCGAGAGACCCAGTACTTC.

This rearrangement joins TRBV7-9 to TRBJ2-7, with D possibly being TRBD1 (5 bases). The germline V and J ends were trimmed by 1 base and 2 bases, with 9 bases remaining between them. Germline V gene lookup returns CDR1 SEHNR and CDR2 FQNEAQ (reference sequence). The CDR3 consists of 14 residues. This CDR3 is CASSLEQVPYEQYF. The CDR3 region has the DNA TGTGCCAGCAGCTTAGAACAGGTTCCCTACGAGCAGTACTTC. The full variable domain, its missing parts supplied by reference TRBV7-9 and TRBJ2-7, is DTGVSQNPRHKITKRGQNVTFRCDPISEHNRLYWYRQTLGQGPEFLTYFQNEAQLEKSRLLSDRFSAERPKGSFSTLEIQRTEQGDSAMYLCASSLEQVPYEQYFGPGTRLTVT.

The CDR3 coding sequence is TGTGCCACCAAAGCGGGAAACTCCTACAATGAGCAGTTCTTC. This gives the protein CATKAGNSYNEQFF. The chain couples TRBV11-2 to TRBJ2-1; TRBD2 matches at 7 bases. Germline values: CDR1 SGHAT, CDR2 FQNNGV. This CDR3 has 14 amino acids. Trimming cost V 10 bases and J 0 bases; bases outside gene matches: 6.

This clone was seen only once. The gene calls are TRBV2 and TRBJ2-3; TRBD1 agrees at 9 bases. The CDR3 is 14 amino acids. Per the germline V gene, CDR1 is SNHLY and CDR2 is FYNNEI. J lost 4 bases, V lost 6 bases, and 5 bases had no gene match. For the CDR3, the DNA is TGTGCCAGCAGAACACAGGGGGCTGCAGATACGCAGTATTTT. Protein: CASRTQGAADTQYF.

In its sample, this clone was seen once. V and J are TRBV6-1 and TRBJ1-5; TRBD1 might be the D (6 bases). From germline, CDR1 is MNHNS and CDR2 SASEGT. CDR3 length: 14 residues. The V gene lost 5 bases and the J gene lost 3 bases, with 11 bases spanning the gap. CDR3 region: CASSRQGNNQPQHF. In nucleotides, the CDR3 is TGTGCCAGCAGTCGGCAGGGGAACAATCAGCCCCAGCATTTT.

V gene TRBV18 combines with J gene TRBJ2-7; TRBD2 matches 7 bases. Germline V gives CDR1 KGHSH, CDR2 LQKENI. This CDR3 region has 17 residues. V shed 2 bases, J shed 0 bases, and the junction held 10 bases outside the gene matches. The CDR3 bases are TGTGCCAGCTCACCAACGGCGACTAGCACTTTCTCCTACGAGCAGTACTTC. It encodes CASSPTATSTFSYEQYF.

The rearrangement links TRBV18 to TRBJ2-1; 9 bases align to TRBD2. The CDR3 runs to 14 residues. Germline V gene sequence: CDR1 KGHSH, CDR2 LQKENI. V lost 7 bases, J lost 10 bases, and 11 bases stayed unmatched. This CDR3 is CASFGTSPQEEQFF. The CDR3 nucleotides are TGTGCCAGCTTTGGGACTAGCCCGCAAGAGGAGCAGTTCTTC.

This chain joins TRBV6-6 and TRBJ1-5; D is uncertain. CDR3 size: 14 residues. V was shortened by 2 bases and J by 6 bases, with 11 bases between the two germline ends. The germline gives CDR1 MNHNY, CDR2 SVGAGI (reference sequence). CDR3 in DNA: TGTGCCAGCAGTTACCTAGGGTCTGGTCAGCCCCAGCATTTT. Translation gives CASSYLGSGQPQHF.

This chain joins TRBV27 and TRBJ1-2; 9 bases are shared with TRBD1. CDR1 and CDR2 (germline): MNHEY, SMNVEV (reference sequence). The CDR3 extends over 14 amino acids. The ends lost 2 bases at V and 6 bases at J; junction bases unmatched: 4. This chain's CDR3 is CASSLDGTGNGYTF. In DNA form, the CDR3 reads TGTGCCAGCAGTTTAGATGGGACAGGGAATGGCTACACCTTC.

This clone was counted a few times. Other DNA sequences from this sample encode an identical CDR3 as well. This chain joins TRBV7-9 and TRBJ1-1; D not resolved. Germline V gives CDR1 SEHNR, CDR2 FQNEAQ (reference sequence). This CDR3 region has 12 residues. The V and J ends lost 3 bases and 1 base respectively, with 3 bases between them. CDR3 amino acids: CASSFENTEAFF. The DNA of the CDR3 is TGTGCCAGCAGCTTTGAGAACACTGAAGCTTTCTTT.

This chain uses TRBV11-2 with TRBJ2-5, with 10 bases fitting TRBD2. The trim removed 3 bases at V and 0 bases at J, leaving 1 base unmatched. The length of the CDR3 is 15 residues. Germline CDR1 and CDR2: SGHAT and FQNNGV. CDR3 protein: CASSFTSGNQETQYF. CDR3 sequence (DNA): TGTGCCAGCAGCTTTACTAGCGGGAACCAAGAGACCCAGTACTTC.

This CDR3 is CAWSDRGESPLHF. CDR3 coding DNA: TGTGCCTGGAGTGACAGGGGAGAGTCACCCCTCCACTTT. The chain is built from TRBV30 and TRBJ1-6; 7 bases fit TRBD1. The junction had 4 bases not matched to a gene; V was cut back by 1 base and J by 10 bases. Germline V lookup: CDR1 GTSNPN, CDR2 SVGIG (reference sequence). The CDR3 has 13 amino acids.